The 3 T cell receptor beta chains given below trace back to one sample, sequenced in a study of blood T cell repertoires in COVID-19 (dated by TCRdb to about 2020). Library construction relied on the immunoSEQ multiplex PCR assay. TCRdb re-hosts the immuneACCESS table, in-frame sequences only. Its copies lack some clones; in the studies checked, an unresolved V gene accounts for under half of them, and the cause for the rest is not known. The sample table shows around 450,000 clones, and about 85% are seen once. The ten largest clones add up to just under 2% of the sample. The sample was PBMCs or T cells enriched from blood (not recorded which). These receptors all stem from a woman between 18 and 29 years old with acute COVID-19.

The chain couples TRBV7-9 to TRBJ1-6; 7 nucleotides line up with TRBD1. From germline, CDR1 is SEHNR and CDR2 FQNEAQ (reference sequence). The CDR3 length is 15 residues. V was clipped by 5 bases and J by 9 bases; unmatched bases: 10. The CDR3 DNA is TGTGCCAGCAGCCGCGGACAGGCTTTGGTTTCACCCCTCCACTTT. It specifies CASSRGQALVSPLHF.

This clone was detected a few times. The chain is built from TRBV7-9 and TRBJ2-7; the match to TRBD2 covers 7 bases. The junction had 10 bases not matched to a gene; V was cut back by 2 bases and J by 6 bases. CDR3 size: 15 residues. Germline V gene sequence: CDR1 SEHNR, CDR2 FQNEAQ (reference sequence). In DNA, the CDR3 is TGTGCCAGCAGCTTAAGCGGGGCTGGTCGCTTCGAGCAGTACTTC. It encodes CASSLSGAGRFEQYF.

The chain uses TRBV18 and TRBJ1-5; 10 positions agree with TRBD1. This CDR3 comprises 16 residues. With 6 bases clipped from V and 0 bases from J, the junction kept 5 bases outside the gene matches. In germline, CDR1 is KGHSH, CDR2 LQKENI. The CDR3 region has the DNA TGTGCCAGCTCCCGGGACAGGGGCCTTAGCAATCAGCCCCAGCATTTT. This encodes CASSRDRGLSNQPQHF.